The 27 T cell receptor beta chains in this list originate from one sample, sequenced in a study of T cells in localized non-small cell lung cancer. Data came from immunoSEQ multiplex PCR; TCRdb stores just in-frame clones and leaves some out. The table has about 78,000 clones, 84% seen once. The material was peripheral blood, obtained before any cancer treatment. These receptors all stem from a man aged 35 to 70 with stage I lung adenocarcinoma.

This clone was found once. The CDR3 here is CASSPTGGRETQYF. The CDR3 nucleotides read TGTGCCAGCAGCCCAACAGGGGGCCGGGAGACCCAGTACTTC. The chain joins TRBV5-4 to TRBJ2-5; 9 nucleotides align to TRBD1. CDR1 and CDR2 from the germline V gene are SGHNT and YYREEE (reference sequence). The CDR3 runs 14 residues. The junction had 6 bases not matched to a gene; V was cut back by 4 bases and J by 5 bases.

The V gene is TRBV7-9, the J gene TRBJ2-7; 8 bases line up with TRBD2. The CDR3 is made up of 19 amino acids. The junction had 23 bases not matched to a gene; V was cut back by 5 bases and J by 5 bases. The germline gives CDR1 SEHNR, CDR2 FQNEAQ (reference sequence). For the CDR3, the DNA is TGTGCCAGCAGCCCCGGGGGGGGGTCCCGCAAAGGTGAGAGCAACGAGCAGTACTTC. Its protein is CASSPGGGSRKGESNEQYF.

The V and J genes are TRBV7-6 and TRBJ1-1; D not certain. V shed 0 bases and J shed 0 bases, with 5 bases lying between them. There are 14 residues in the CDR3. The germline V gene has CDR1 SGHVS and CDR2 FNYEAQ. CDR3 in amino acids: CASSLAVMNTEAFF. DNA of the CDR3: TGTGCCAGCAGCTTAGCGGTTATGAACACTGAAGCTTTCTTT.

This sequence joins TRBV7-9 and TRBJ1-1; maybe TRBD1 (5 bases). The germline V gene encodes CDR1 SEHNR and CDR2 FQNEAQ (reference sequence). The CDR3 is 14 amino acids. The V and J ends lost 5 bases and 11 bases respectively, with 21 bases between them. The CDR3 spells CASSPEGGGRAAFF. As DNA, the CDR3 is TGTGCCAGCAGCCCCGAGGGCGGGGGAAGGGCGGCTTTCTTT. The variable domain in full, with the rest retrieved from reference TRBV7-9 and TRBJ1-1, is DTGVSQNPRHKITKRGQNVTFRCDPISEHNRLYWYRQTLGQGPEFLTYFQNEAQLEKSRLLSDRFSAERPKGSFSTLEIQRTEQGDSAMYLCASSPEGGGRAAFFGQGTRLTVV.

This clone has only a few counts. V and J are TRBV19 and TRBJ1-5; 7 nucleotides agree with TRBD1. The V and J ends lost 8 bases and 0 bases, in that order; junction bases with no gene match: 16. This CDR3 region has 18 residues. CDR1 is LNHDA, CDR2 SQIVND, per germline (reference sequence). Written as DNA, the CDR3 is TGTGCCAGTTTGGCAGGGGGACGATTGTCGGATAGCAATCAGCCCCAGCATTTT. Translation gives CASLAGGRLSDSNQPQHF. Filled out from reference TRBV19 and TRBJ1-5, the complete variable domain reads DGGITQSPKYLFRKEGQNVTLSCEQNLNHDAMYWYRQDPGQGLRLIYYSQIVNDFQKGDIAEGYSVSREKKESFPLTVTSAQKNPTAFYLCASLAGGRLSDSNQPQHFGDGTRLSIL.

The chain is built from TRBV4-1 and TRBJ2-1; unclear D gene. Germline-derived CDR1 and CDR2 are MGHRA and YSYEKL. The CDR3 is 16 amino acids. The V end lost 1 base, the J end lost 0 bases, and 10 bases lay between the germline ends. The CDR3 nucleotides are TGCGCCAGCAGCCAAGTCAATCTAGTCTCCTACAATGAGCAGTTCTTC. Its translation: CASSQVNLVSYNEQFF.

This chain connects TRBV27 to TRBJ2-2; a possible D gene is TRBD2 (6 bases). The V gene's germline CDR1 is MNHEY and CDR2 SMNVEV (reference sequence). V dropped 4 bases and J dropped 6 bases, with 15 bases sitting between them. The CDR3 consists of 15 residues. DNA of the CDR3: TGTGCCAGCAGTTCCAATGGACTACGGGCCGGGGAGCTGTTTTTT. This encodes CASSSNGLRAGELFF.

In nucleotides, the CDR3 is TGTGCCAGCAGCTTAAGGGGGGGACAGGCCCGCACAGATACGCAGTATTTT. This sequence encodes CASSLRGGQARTDTQYF. V is TRBV7-3 and J is TRBJ2-3; weak D call: TRBD1 (8 bases). The CDR3 has 17 amino acids. Germline CDR1 is SGHTA and CDR2 is FQGTGA. V was trimmed by 1 base and J by 1 base, leaving 15 bases between them.

J is TRBJ2-2 and V is TRBV5-4; 9 bases agree with TRBD1. CDR1 and CDR2 (germline): SGHNT, YYREEE (reference sequence). The CDR3 has 16 residues. Unmatched junction bases numbered 4, after V lost 3 bases and J lost 1 base. In nucleotides, the CDR3 is TGTGCCAGCAGCTCGTCGGGACAGGGGAACACCGGGGAGCTGTTTTTT. It is translated as CASSSSGQGNTGELFF.

The chain carries TRBV10-1 and TRBJ2-7; 7 positions match TRBD2. There are 15 residues in the CDR3. J gave up 3 bases and V 2 bases, and 7 bases lay outside the gene matches. The germline V gene has CDR1 WNHNN and CDR2 SYGVQD (reference sequence). The CDR3 DNA follows: TGCGCCAGCAGTGAGAGGGCTAGCGGCATCTACGAGCAGTACTTC. Residues: CASSERASGIYEQYF.

This chain uses TRBV30 with TRBJ2-3; 10 positions agree with TRBD1. The CDR3 spans 13 residues. The ends lost 5 bases at V and 11 bases at J; junction bases unmatched: 10. Germline-derived CDR1 and CDR2 are GTSNPN and SVGIG (reference sequence). The CDR3 DNA follows: TGTGCCTGGCGACAGGGGGCTTACAGGGGGCAGTATTTT. This gives the protein CAWRQGAYRGQYF.

The chain is built from TRBV4-2 and TRBJ2-5; a possible D gene is TRBD2 (6 bases). Germline V CDR1 and CDR2: LGHNA, YNFKEQ. Deletions cut 0 bases from V and 5 bases from J, with 10 bases between. This CDR3 spans 14 amino acids. CDR3 region: CASSQDFRGETQYF. The DNA for the CDR3 is TGTGCCAGCAGCCAAGATTTTCGGGGGGAGACCCAGTACTTC.

The chain joins TRBV5-1 to TRBJ2-7, with D maybe TRBD2 (5 bases). Per the germline V gene, CDR1 is SGHRS and CDR2 is YFSETQ. V lost 7 bases and J 3 bases, leaving 17 bases between the germline ends. The CDR3 consists of 14 residues. The CDR3 DNA sequence: TGCGCCAGCTCCGCCCAGCCTAGCAACTACGAGCAGTACTTC. Protein sequence: CASSAQPSNYEQYF.

The V call is TRBV5-6, the J call TRBJ2-2, with D unresolved. Trimming took off 4 bases at V and 4 bases at J, with 5 bases between the two ends. CDR3 length: 12 amino acids. Germline V CDR1 and CDR2: SGHDT, YYEEEE. DNA of the CDR3: TGTGCCAGCAGCAGGATCACCGGGGAGCTGTTTTTT. Encoded protein: CASSRITGELFF.

V usage is TRBV7-6 and J usage is TRBJ2-2; no clear D. Trimming pared 4 bases from V and 4 bases from J, leaving 7 bases between. In germline, CDR1 is SGHVS, CDR2 FNYEAQ. The CDR3 is 13 residues long. CDR3 DNA: TGTGCCAGCAGCTCCTTTCGCACCGGGGAGCTGTTTTTT. It translates to CASSSFRTGELFF.

In DNA form, the CDR3 reads TGTGCCAGCAGCCAGTTACTAGCGGGGGGCTACAATGAGCAGTTCTTC. Amino acids: CASSQLLAGGYNEQFF. The chain uses TRBV4-2 and TRBJ2-1; 12 nucleotides line up with TRBD2. The CDR3 has 16 amino acids. Germline CDR1 reads LGHNA; CDR2 reads YNFKEQ. V shed 3 bases, J shed 3 bases, and the junction held 3 bases outside the gene matches.

J is TRBJ2-1 and V is TRBV19; TRBD2 might be the D (5 bases). Trimming shortened V by 3 bases and J by 5 bases, and 17 bases separated the two germline ends. The CDR3 length is 16 residues. The germline V gene encodes CDR1 LNHDA and CDR2 SQIVND (reference sequence). DNA for the CDR3: TGTGCCAGTAGTATGTTCCGAGCGGAGCGGAACAATGAGCAGTTCTTC. It specifies CASSMFRAERNNEQFF.

V is TRBV27 and J is TRBJ1-2; D might be TRBD1 (5 bases). The CDR3 contains 16 residues. Germline CDR1 reads MNHEY; CDR2 reads SMNVEV (reference sequence). The V end was cut by 2 bases, the J end by 2 bases, with 15 bases between. The CDR3 loop reads CASSLIPQGRNYGYTF. In nucleotides, the CDR3 is TGTGCCAGCAGTTTAATCCCCCAGGGCCGCAACTATGGCTACACCTTC.

The rearrangement joins TRBV14 to TRBJ2-7; D is ambiguous. There are 12 residues in the CDR3. Between the trimmed V and J ends, which lost 4 bases and 4 bases, there was a span of 8 bases. CDR1 and CDR2 (germline): SGHDN, FVKESK. The CDR3 DNA reads TGTGCCAGCAGCCGCGGCTTTTACGAGCAGTACTTC. It translates to CASSRGFYEQYF.

The chain carries TRBV28 and TRBJ1-5, with D maybe TRBD1 (5 bases). This CDR3 is built from 13 residues. V shed 3 bases and J shed 4 bases, with 7 bases lying between them. The germline V gene has CDR1 MDHEN and CDR2 SYDVKM. The CDR3 coding sequence is TGTGCCAGCAGTTTTGGGGGGAATCAGCCCCAGCATTTT. Its translation is CASSFGGNQPQHF.

The chain recombines TRBV5-5 with TRBJ2-3, with TRBD2 matching over 12 bases. The germline gives CDR1 SGHKS, CDR2 YYEKEE (reference sequence). The CDR3 spans 15 residues. J gave up 3 bases and V 4 bases, and 3 bases lay outside the gene matches. The CDR3 DNA reads TGTGCCAGCAGCCGAGGGACTAGCGGGACAGATACGCAGTATTTT. Protein product: CASSRGTSGTDTQYF.

The J gene is TRBJ2-7, the V gene TRBV7-8, with D hard to call. This CDR3 has 16 residues. Germline CDR1 SGHVS, CDR2 FQNEAQ. Between the trimmed V and J ends, which lost 2 bases and 2 bases, there was a span of 16 bases. The CDR3 DNA is TGTGCCAGCAGCTTAACCGCACGAGACTCCCCCTACGAGCAGTACTTC. It is translated as CASSLTARDSPYEQYF. Full variable domain (rest looked up from reference TRBV7-8 and TRBJ2-7): GAGVSQSPRYKVAKRGQDVALRCDPISGHVSLFWYQQALGQGPEFLTYFQNEAQLDKSGLPSDRFFAERPEGSVSTLKIQRTQQEDSAVYLCASSLTARDSPYEQYFGPGTRLTVT.

The gene calls are TRBV6-6 and TRBJ2-1; the match to TRBD1 covers 7 bases. The CDR3 runs 13 residues. The ends lost 2 bases at V and 7 bases at J; junction bases unmatched: 2. Looked up from germline, CDR1 is MNHNY and CDR2 is SVGAGI (reference sequence). In DNA form, the CDR3 reads TGTGCCAGCAGTTACGGACAGGTTAATGAGCAGTTCTTC. Its translation: CASSYGQVNEQFF.

This chain connects TRBV6-5 to TRBJ2-5; TRBD1 aligns across 10 bases. The CDR3 has 14 residues. Trimming removed 4 bases from V and 5 bases from J; junction bases left unmatched: 4. CDR1 is MNHEY, CDR2 SVGAGI, per germline. The CDR3 DNA reads TGTGCCAGCAGTTCGGGACAGGGGATGGAGACCCAGTACTTC. Its protein is CASSSGQGMETQYF.

The rearrangement uses TRBV10-3 and TRBJ2-7; 9 bases map to TRBD2. The CDR3 covers 13 residues. V was clipped by 5 bases and J by 3 bases; unmatched bases: 2. Per germline, CDR1 ENHRY and CDR2 SYGVKD. CDR3 sequence reads: CAISRLADYEQYF. CDR3 DNA: TGTGCCATCAGTCGACTAGCGGACTACGAGCAGTACTTC.

This chain links TRBV18 with TRBJ2-5, with D perhaps matching TRBD1 (5 bases). The CDR3 spans 15 residues. The V end was cut by 6 bases, the J end by 5 bases, with 19 bases between. CDR1 KGHSH and CDR2 LQKENI come from the germline V gene. The CDR3 DNA follows: TGTGCCAGCTCCCCCGAGCTAACGACAGCGGAGACCCAGTACTTC. Translation gives CASSPELTTAETQYF.

This rearrangement joins TRBV7-8 to TRBJ2-2, with 8 nucleotides matching TRBD1. The CDR3 runs 17 residues. Per germline, CDR1 SGHVS and CDR2 FQNEAQ. Losses at the gene ends were 3 bases for V and 5 bases for J; bases not matched to a gene: 11. As DNA, the CDR3 is TGTGCCAGCAGCTTGCGACAGGGGAAGACAGGAACCGGGGAGCTGTTTTTT. It yields the protein CASSLRQGKTGTGELFF. Complete variable domain (other parts from reference TRBV7-8 and TRBJ2-2): GAGVSQSPRYKVAKRGQDVALRCDPISGHVSLFWYQQALGQGPEFLTYFQNEAQLDKSGLPSDRFFAERPEGSVSTLKIQRTQQEDSAVYLCASSLRQGKTGTGELFFGEGSRLTVL.